Listed here are 30 T cell receptor beta chains from one sample, sequenced in a study of blood T cell repertoires in COVID-19. Method: immunoSEQ multiplex PCR; TCRdb's copy keeps in-frame clones and lacks some. The repertoire consists of approximately 150,000 clones, with about 85% occurring once and the leading ten covering less than 3.5%. Sequencing was done on a sample of peripheral blood. These receptors were collected from a human donor with acute or convalescent COVID-19. The donor label of this sample is uncertain.

This chain connects TRBV12-3 or TRBV12-4 to TRBJ2-4, with 8 bases identical to TRBD1. J was trimmed by 16 bases and V by 5 bases; bases with no gene match: 7. The CDR3 is 11 residues long. The CDR3 loop is CASSRQGMLYF. CDR3 bases: TGTGCCAGCAGTCGACAGGGGATGTTATACTTC.

The rearrangement links TRBV7-9 to TRBJ1-5; D not certain. The CDR3 consists of 14 residues. The germline CDR1 and CDR2 sequences are SEHNR and FQNEAQ (reference sequence). V was pared by 0 bases and J by 3 bases, with 6 bases between. The CDR3 region has the DNA TGTGCCAGCAGCTTAGCCACAGTCAATCAGCCCCAGCATTTT. Protein sequence: CASSLATVNQPQHF.

V gene TRBV19 combines with J gene TRBJ1-1; D is perhaps TRBD1 (6 bases). CDR1 and CDR2 (germline): LNHDA, SQIVND (reference sequence). The CDR3 has 14 amino acids. The ends were cut back, 6 bases at V and 1 base at J, with 12 bases in the middle. Here the CDR3 reads CASRTGTTNTEAFF. CDR3 nucleotides: TGTGCCAGTAGAACCGGGACAACGAACACTGAAGCTTTCTTT. Drawing the rest from reference TRBV19 and TRBJ1-1, the complete variable domain is DGGITQSPKYLFRKEGQNVTLSCEQNLNHDAMYWYRQDPGQGLRLIYYSQIVNDFQKGDIAEGYSVSREKKESFPLTVTSAQKNPTAFYLCASRTGTTNTEAFFGQGTRLTVV.

This clone appeared a few times. The chain carries TRBV30 and TRBJ2-1; possibly TRBD2 for D (5 bases). The CDR3 is 13 amino acids. Germline values: CDR1 GTSNPN, CDR2 SVGIG (reference sequence). Trimming left V 6 bases short and J 2 bases short, with 11 bases between. CDR3 sequence: CACARLTYNEQFF. The CDR3 nucleotides read TGTGCCTGCGCCCGACTAACCTACAATGAGCAGTTCTTC.

This clone was recorded a few times. The V and J genes are TRBV28 and TRBJ1-1, with D perhaps matching TRBD1 (6 bases). The V gene lost 7 bases and the J gene lost 5 bases, with 17 bases spanning the gap. The length of the CDR3 is 14 residues. Germline CDR1 and CDR2: MDHEN and SYDVKM. CDR3 DNA: TGTGCCAGCATTCGGGGGGGCGCATCGACTGAAGCTTTCTTT. This gives the protein CASIRGGASTEAFF.

This chain links TRBV5-1 with TRBJ2-1, with D possibly TRBD2 on 6 matching bases. Germline CDR1 SGHRS, CDR2 YFSETQ. V was shortened by 4 bases and J by 6 bases, with 14 bases between the two germline ends. This CDR3 has 14 residues. The CDR3 DNA sequence: TGCGCCAGCAGCCCGGCTACTAGCATCAATGAGCAGTTCTTC. It translates to CASSPATSINEQFF. The full variable domain, with the rest looked up from reference TRBV5-1 and TRBJ2-1, is KAGVTQTPRYLIKTRGQQVTLSCSPISGHRSVSWYQQTPGQGLQFLFEYFSETQRNKGNFPGRFSGRQFSNSRSEMNVSTLELGDSALYLCASSPATSINEQFFGPGTRLTVL.

This clone was seen a handful of times. The chain links TRBV7-9 to TRBJ1-1, with D unresolved. CDR1 and CDR2 from the germline V gene are SEHNR and FQNEAQ (reference sequence). Trimming cost V 1 base and J 0 bases, with 9 bases left between them. CDR3 length equals 15 residues. CDR3 in DNA: TGTGCCAGCAGCTTAGAGGCGGGGTTGAACACTGAAGCTTTCTTT. Protein product: CASSLEAGLNTEAFF.

V gene TRBV9 combines with J gene TRBJ2-1; 11 nucleotides agree with TRBD2. V dropped 0 bases and J dropped 8; count of bases not matched to a gene: 7. This CDR3 has 16 amino acids. The germline V gene encodes CDR1 SGDLS and CDR2 YYNGEE. CDR3 coding DNA: TGTGCCAGCAGCGTAGGTGGATTGACTAGCGGGGATGAGCAGTTCTTC. Translated, it gives CASSVGGLTSGDEQFF.

CDR3 coding DNA: TGTGCCAGCAGCTTAACAGGGAGATATGGGTACGAGCAGTACTTC. Translated, it gives CASSLTGRYGYEQYF. The rearrangement links TRBV7-8 to TRBJ2-7, with TRBD1 as a possible D gene (6 bases). CDR3 size: 15 residues. The germline V gene encodes CDR1 SGHVS and CDR2 FQNEAQ. Trimming removed 2 bases at V and 4 bases at J, with 15 bases between.

J is TRBJ1-2 and V is TRBV12-3 or TRBV12-4, with 8 bases aligning to TRBD1. Trimming removed 5 bases from V and 8 bases from J; junction bases left unmatched: 7. The length of the CDR3 is 13 residues. The CDR3 protein is CASSLTGATGYTF. The CDR3 DNA follows: TGTGCCAGCAGTCTGACAGGGGCCACGGGCTACACCTTC.

In its sample, this clone was seen a few times. V usage is TRBV7-9 and J usage is TRBJ2-3; D is undetermined. Trimming stripped 3 bases from V and 0 bases from J, with 7 bases between. There are 14 residues in the CDR3. Per germline, CDR1 SEHNR and CDR2 FQNEAQ (reference sequence). The CDR3 is CASSFAESTDTQYF. As DNA, the CDR3 is TGTGCCAGCAGCTTTGCGGAAAGCACAGATACGCAGTATTTT.

The chain has TRBV7-9 and TRBJ1-4; 8 bases line up with TRBD1. The germline CDR1 and CDR2 sequences are SEHNR and FQNEAQ (reference sequence). The V gene end was trimmed by 6 bases and the J gene end by 3 bases; junction bases not matched to a gene: 9. This CDR3 spans 16 amino acids. CDR3 loop: CASSRPGQASNEKLFF. CDR3 bases: TGTGCCAGCAGTCGACCGGGACAGGCCTCTAATGAAAAACTGTTTTTT.

The chain carries TRBV5-1 and TRBJ2-3, with 7 bases identical to TRBD1. Unmatched junction bases numbered 10, after V lost 5 bases and J lost 4 bases. Germline V lookup: CDR1 SGHRS, CDR2 YFSETQ. CDR3 length equals 15 residues. CDR3 coding DNA: TGCGCCAGCAGTCCCTCAACCACAGGGGCAGATACGCAGTATTTT. Its protein product is CASSPSTTGADTQYF.

The rearrangement uses TRBV30 and TRBJ1-1; D might be TRBD1 (5 bases). There are 15 residues in the CDR3. The germline CDR1 and CDR2 sequences are GTSNPN and SVGIG (reference sequence). The V end lost 2 bases, the J end lost 4 bases, and 17 bases lay between the germline ends. This CDR3 is CAWSWLGGARTEAFF. CDR3 coding DNA: TGTGCCTGGAGTTGGTTAGGAGGGGCGCGCACTGAAGCTTTCTTT.

This chain links TRBV7-6 with TRBJ1-3; D gene uncertain. CDR1 and CDR2 (germline): SGHVS, FNYEAQ. This CDR3 has 17 amino acids. Trimming removed 2 bases at V and 0 bases at J, with 14 bases between. CDR3 sequence (DNA): TGTGCCAGCAGCTTAATCGGAGACGGAAACTCTGGAAACACCATATATTTT. It translates to CASSLIGDGNSGNTIYF. The full variable domain, completed using reference TRBV7-6 and TRBJ1-3, is GAGVSQSPRYKVTKRGQDVALRCDPISGHVSLYWYRQALGQGPEFLTYFNYEAQQDKSGLPNDRFSAERPEGSISTLTIQRTEQRDSAMYRCASSLIGDGNSGNTIYFGEGSWLTVV.

This chain links TRBV3-1 (or the pseudogene TRBV3-2) with TRBJ1-2, with 7 bases lining up with TRBD1. The CDR3 is made up of 13 amino acids. The germline CDR1 and CDR2 sequences are LGHDT and YNNKEL (reference sequence). J lost 5 bases, V lost 6 bases, and 6 bases had no gene match. The DNA for the CDR3 is TGTGCCAGCAGAAAGGGGGCTAGTTATGGCTACACCTTC. Its translation is CASRKGASYGYTF.

This chain links TRBV19 with TRBJ1-1; no definite D call. The CDR3 loop spans 15 amino acids. The germline V and J ends were trimmed by 5 bases and 2 bases, with 15 bases remaining between them. Looked up from germline, CDR1 is LNHDA and CDR2 is SQIVND (reference sequence). The DNA of the CDR3 is TGTGCCAGTAGTCGCGTGCTGGGAGGCAACACTGAAGCTTTCTTT. This sequence encodes CASSRVLGGNTEAFF.

The J gene is TRBJ2-1, the V gene TRBV2; D is possibly TRBD2 (5 bases). Trimming removed 6 bases at V and 3 bases at J, with 12 bases between. The CDR3 covers 14 residues. Germline lookup yields CDR1 SNHLY and CDR2 FYNNEI. CDR3 residues: CASRRSGLYNEQFF. In nucleotides, the CDR3 is TGTGCCAGCAGGCGGAGCGGCCTCTACAATGAGCAGTTCTTC.

The V gene is TRBV5-6, the J gene TRBJ2-5; D possibly corresponds to TRBD2 (5 bases). CDR1 SGHDT and CDR2 YYEEEE come from the germline V gene. This CDR3 comprises 17 residues. V was clipped by 0 bases and J by 1 base, with 16 bases between them. The chain's CDR3 is CASSLEGEAELQETQYF. The DNA for the CDR3 is TGTGCCAGCAGCTTGGAGGGAGAGGCAGAACTCCAAGAGACCCAGTACTTC.

This sequence joins TRBV19 and TRBJ1-2, with 10 bases fitting TRBD1. With V trimmed by 4 bases and J by 3 bases, 8 bases remained unmatched. The CDR3 totals 16 residues. Germline CDR1 LNHDA, CDR2 SQIVND (reference sequence). The CDR3 loop is CASSTPDRGLYYGYTF. DNA for the CDR3: TGTGCCAGTAGTACCCCCGACAGGGGGCTTTACTATGGCTACACCTTC.

Points on this clone: Within the sample, other DNA sequences also encode this same CDR3. The J gene is TRBJ2-3, the V gene TRBV9; D possibly corresponds to TRBD1 (6 bases). V was clipped by 2 bases and J by 2 bases, with 9 bases between them. Germline-derived CDR1 and CDR2 are SGDLS and YYNGEE. The CDR3 loop spans 14 amino acids. In nucleotides, the CDR3 is TGTGCCAGCAGCGTTGGACAGTCCACAGATACGCAGTATTTT. This encodes CASSVGQSTDTQYF.

The chain uses TRBV5-1 and TRBJ2-2; 7 bases align to TRBD1. Germline CDR1 and CDR2: SGHRS and YFSETQ. This CDR3 contains 20 residues. V shed 3 bases, J shed 4 bases, and the junction held 21 bases outside the gene matches. The CDR3 here is CASSSKIPGQRVLSTGELFF. The CDR3 region has the DNA TGCGCCAGCAGCTCCAAAATACCGGGACAGAGGGTCCTCAGCACCGGGGAGCTGTTTTTT.

This chain connects TRBV7-2 to TRBJ2-1, with D tentatively TRBD2 (5 bases). CDR1 and CDR2 from the germline V gene are SGHTA and FQGNSA. The V end was cut by 2 bases, the J end by 11 bases, with 13 bases between. This CDR3 is built from 13 residues. The CDR3 nucleotides read TGTGCCAGCAGCTTACAGGACTTTTTACAGCAGTTCTTC. As protein: CASSLQDFLQQFF.

This sequence joins TRBV27 and TRBJ1-1; D remains unclear. CDR1 is MNHEY, CDR2 SMNVEV, per germline (reference sequence). The CDR3 runs 13 residues. With 3 bases removed from V and 1 base from J, the gap between germline ends came to 6 bases. The CDR3 sequence is CASSFQQNTEAFF. The CDR3 DNA reads TGTGCCAGCAGTTTTCAACAGAACACTGAAGCTTTCTTT.

V gene TRBV9 combines with J gene TRBJ2-5, with D perhaps matching TRBD2 (6 bases). The CDR3 runs 14 residues. Germline V gene sequence: CDR1 SGDLS, CDR2 YYNGEE. V shed 3 bases and J shed 0 bases, with 9 bases lying between them. CDR3 region: CASSGRDYQETQYF. The CDR3 bases are TGTGCCAGCAGCGGCCGGGACTACCAAGAGACCCAGTACTTC.

The chain recombines TRBV7-9 with TRBJ1-1; 9 bases align to TRBD1. Germline CDR1 reads SEHNR; CDR2 reads FQNEAQ (reference sequence). The CDR3 is 14 residues long. V lost 4 bases to trimming and J lost 3 bases; unmatched junction nucleotides: 3. The DNA of the CDR3 is TGTGCCAGCAGCTCACAGGGGGCTGACACTGAAGCTTTCTTT. This translates into CASSSQGADTEAFF.

V and J are TRBV19 and TRBJ1-6, with a tentative D call TRBD1 (5 bases). Germline V gene lookup returns CDR1 LNHDA and CDR2 SQIVND (reference sequence). The CDR3 runs 15 residues. Trimming took 7 bases from V and 5 from J, leaving 15 bases between them. CDR3 DNA: TGTGCCAGTAACGGGTTGGGGCAGAATAATTCACCCCTCCACTTT. It specifies CASNGLGQNNSPLHF.

The chain recombines TRBV5-1 with TRBJ1-2, with 10 nucleotides matching TRBD1. This CDR3 has 15 amino acids. V lost 6 bases to trimming and J lost 1 base; unmatched junction nucleotides: 6. Germline V gene lookup returns CDR1 SGHRS and CDR2 YFSETQ. Here the CDR3 DNA reads TGCGCCAGCACCGTAGGACAGGGGGTTAACTATGGCTACACCTTC. It yields the protein CASTVGQGVNYGYTF.

The chain couples TRBV24-1 to TRBJ1-5; tentatively, D is TRBD1 (6 bases). The V gene's germline CDR1 is KGHDR and CDR2 SFDVKD. The ends were cut back, 4 bases at V and 5 bases at J, with 17 bases in the middle. This CDR3 contains 16 residues. The CDR3 coding sequence is TGTGCCACCAGTGACCCCCGACAGTCAGGGGATCAGCCCCAGCATTTT. Protein: CATSDPRQSGDQPQHF.

The rearrangement joins TRBV7-3 to TRBJ1-6; no definite D call. The CDR3 is made up of 12 amino acids. Germline V CDR1 and CDR2: SGHTA, FQGTGA. Between the trimmed V and J ends, which lost 6 bases and 13 bases, there was a span of 13 bases. The CDR3 protein is CASSVQRAPLHF. The CDR3 DNA reads TGTGCCAGCAGTGTACAGAGGGCGCCCCTCCACTTT.